What follows are 15 T cell receptor beta chains derived from one specimen sequenced in a study of T-cell reconstitution after alpha-beta-depleted transplantation in children. Preparing the TCRbeta library involved the use of unique molecular identifiers. One entry per CDR3 protein, called by TCRdb with MiXCR from the PCR reads. The sample includes hundreds of thousands of distinct CDR3 sequences, 16% seen only once; the top ten take about 1.1%. This material consisted of PBMCs from the stem cell graft donor, taken from the stem cell graft. The source is a human donor who donated a stem cell graft to a child with acute myeloid leukemia.

This clonotype was detected ten times or more. The chain uses TRBV5-1 and TRBJ1-6; no definite D call. V was cut by 0 bases and J by 4 bases, with 11 bases left in between. Germline V CDR1 and CDR2: SGHRS, YFSETQ. The CDR3 extends over 16 amino acids. Written as DNA, the CDR3 is TGCGCCAGCAGCTTGGCCGCGAGTACGTATAATTCACCCCTCCACTTT. Residues: CASSLAASTYNSPLHF.

This clonotype came up many times. The chain recombines TRBV29-1 with TRBJ2-5; maybe TRBD1 (6 bases). This CDR3 spans 15 amino acids. CDR1 and CDR2 (germline): SQVTM, ANQGSEA. Between the trimmed V and J ends, which lost 6 bases and 5 bases, there was a span of 22 bases. The chain's CDR3 is CSVPPSAGVEETQYF. In nucleotides, the CDR3 is TGCAGCGTCCCTCCTTCCGCAGGGGTTGAGGAGACCCAGTACTTC.

This clonotype was observed a few times. This chain joins TRBV12-3 or TRBV12-4 and TRBJ2-2, with TRBD1 matching over 9 bases. V dropped 5 bases and J dropped 8; count of bases not matched to a gene: 12. This CDR3 contains 16 residues. The CDR3 bases are TGTGCCAGCAGTCATCCGGGACAGGGAGTCTCGGGGGAGCTGTTTTTT. Translated: CASSHPGQGVSGELFF.

This clonotype appeared many times. The rearrangement links TRBV5-1 to TRBJ1-1; D not certain. CDR1 is SGHRS and CDR2 is YFSETQ in the germline V gene. The CDR3 has 14 residues. V lost 0 bases to trimming and J lost 0 bases, with 6 bases between them. CDR3 bases: TGCGCCAGCAGCTTGGGGATCATGAACACTGAAGCTTTCTTT. Its translation is CASSLGIMNTEAFF.

The J gene is TRBJ2-1, the V gene TRBV24-1, with D possibly TRBD2 on 7 matching bases. V lost 6 bases to trimming and J lost 2 bases, with 10 bases between them. This CDR3 has 14 amino acids. The germline V gene has CDR1 KGHDR and CDR2 SFDVKD. DNA for the CDR3: TGTGCCACCAGTACGGGGGGCGCCTACAATGAGCAGTTCTTC. Encoded protein: CATSTGGAYNEQFF.

CDR3: CASRHPDRDTYNEQFF. The CDR3 DNA reads as TGCGCCAGCAGACACCCCGACAGGGACACTTACAATGAGCAGTTCTTC. V is TRBV5-1 and J is TRBJ2-1; 7 nucleotides line up with TRBD1. Germline values: CDR1 SGHRS, CDR2 YFSETQ. J gave up 4 bases and V 5 bases, and 12 bases lay outside the gene matches. This CDR3 comprises 16 residues.

The gene calls are TRBV24-1 and TRBJ2-6, with D perhaps TRBD1 or TRBD2 (5 bases each). The CDR3 contains 19 residues. V lost 4 bases, J lost 0 bases, and 18 bases lay in between. From germline, CDR1 is KGHDR and CDR2 SFDVKD. CDR3 sequence reads: CATSDTRTRDGSGANVLTF. The CDR3 DNA sequence: TGTGCCACCAGTGACACCCGGACACGGGACGGCTCTGGGGCCAACGTCCTGACTTTC.

For the CDR3, the DNA is TGTGCCAGCGGCCGGGCAGCCCAAGAGACCCAGTACTTC. The encoded protein is CASGRAAQETQYF. The chain recombines TRBV25-1 with TRBJ2-5; D remains ambiguous. Germline V gives CDR1 MGHDK, CDR2 SYGVNS. The CDR3 is 13 amino acids. V dropped 8 bases and J dropped 1 base, with 11 bases sitting between them. The complete variable domain, with remaining parts taken from reference TRBV25-1 and TRBJ2-5, reads EADIYQTPRYLVIGTGKKITLECSQTMGHDKMYWYQQDPGMELHLIHYSYGVNSTEKGDLSSESTVSRIRTEHFPLTLESARPSHTSQYLCASGRAAQETQYFGPGTRLLVL.

The CDR3 reads CASSLGFGTAGYEQYV. In DNA form, the CDR3 reads TGCGCCAGCAGCTTGGGTTTCGGGACAGCGGGTTACGAGCAGTACGTC. The chain carries TRBV5-1 and TRBJ2-7; D perhaps matches TRBD1 (7 bases). The germline V gene has CDR1 SGHRS and CDR2 YFSETQ. The CDR3 sequence is 16 residues long. V shed 0 bases and J shed 4 bases, with 17 bases lying between them.

The V and J genes are TRBV20-1 and TRBJ2-3; D remains unclear. Germline V gives CDR1 DFQATT, CDR2 SNEGSKA (reference sequence). This CDR3 is 15 amino acids long. V lost 0 bases and J 1 base, leaving 11 bases between the germline ends. Here the CDR3 reads CSARDRTDGTDTQYF. CDR3 nucleotides: TGCAGTGCTAGAGATCGGACGGATGGCACAGATACGCAGTATTTT.

The rearrangement links TRBV27 to TRBJ1-3; weak D call: TRBD1 (6 bases). Trimming pared 2 bases from V and 0 bases from J, leaving 8 bases between. Germline V gene sequence: CDR1 MNHEY, CDR2 SMNVEV (reference sequence). The CDR3 runs 15 residues. Here the CDR3 reads CASSLRGTSGNTIYF. For the CDR3, the DNA is TGTGCCAGCAGTTTAAGGGGGACCTCTGGAAACACCATATATTTT.

The sample holds many counts of this clonotype. The V call is TRBV5-1, the J call TRBJ2-1; 8 nucleotides agree with TRBD1. The CDR3 has 15 amino acids. Germline V lookup: CDR1 SGHRS, CDR2 YFSETQ. J gave up 5 bases and V 2 bases, and 6 bases lay outside the gene matches. The CDR3 sequence: CASSLSQGAHNEQFF. CDR3 bases: TGCGCCAGCAGCTTAAGTCAGGGGGCTCACAATGAGCAGTTCTTC.

Many counts were recorded for this clonotype. V usage is TRBV5-6 and J usage is TRBJ2-7; possibly TRBD1 for D (6 bases). V shed 4 bases and J shed 0 bases, with 14 bases lying between them. The CDR3 length is 15 residues. Germline lookup yields CDR1 SGHDT and CDR2 YYEEEE. CDR3 residues: CASSHSGVSSYEQYV. The CDR3 nucleotides are TGTGCCAGCAGCCACTCAGGGGTCAGCTCCTACGAGCAGTACGTC.

This clonotype was counted between two and nine times. The chain combines TRBV29-1 with TRBJ2-7, with D perhaps TRBD1 (5 bases). V was trimmed by 7 bases and J by 6 bases, leaving 19 bases between them. This CDR3 is built from 13 residues. CDR1 and CDR2 from the germline V gene are SQVTM and ANQGSEA. Here the CDR3 DNA reads TGCAGCGGTACCTTAAGTCAGGGCGGCGAGCAGTACTTC. Translating gives CSGTLSQGGEQYF.

With regard to this clonotype: A much larger clone lies one base from this, so it may be a read error. J is TRBJ1-1 and V is TRBV12-3 or TRBV12-4, with unresolved D. V lost 3 bases to trimming and J lost 5 bases, with 7 bases between them. This CDR3 is built from 12 residues. This chain's CDR3 is CASSFLETEAFF. CDR3 coding DNA: TGTGCCAGCAGTTTTCTGGAGACTGAAGCTTTCTTT.